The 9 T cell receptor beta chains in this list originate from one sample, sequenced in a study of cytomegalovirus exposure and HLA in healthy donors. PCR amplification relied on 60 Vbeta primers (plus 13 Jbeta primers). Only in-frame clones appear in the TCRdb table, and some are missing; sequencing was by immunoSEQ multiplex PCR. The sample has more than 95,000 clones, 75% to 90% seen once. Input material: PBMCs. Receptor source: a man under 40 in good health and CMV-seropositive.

The chain's CDR3 is CASSSFQETQYF. In nucleotides, the CDR3 is TGCGCCAGCAGCTCGTTCCAAGAGACCCAGTACTTC. The chain is built from TRBV5-1 and TRBJ2-5; no firm D call. The CDR3 length is 12 residues. Trimming pared 3 bases from V and 1 base from J, leaving 4 bases between. Germline V CDR1 and CDR2: SGHRS, YFSETQ.

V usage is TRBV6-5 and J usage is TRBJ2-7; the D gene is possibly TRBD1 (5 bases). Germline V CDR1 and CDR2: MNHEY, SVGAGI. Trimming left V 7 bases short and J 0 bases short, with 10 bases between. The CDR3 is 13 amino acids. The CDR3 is CASKDRNSYEQYF. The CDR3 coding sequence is TGTGCCAGCAAAGACAGAAACTCCTACGAGCAGTACTTC.

The CDR3 DNA sequence: TGCAGCGTTCAGGGGTTGGAGAACACTGAAGCTTTCTTT. Its protein product is CSVQGLENTEAFF. The rearrangement joins TRBV29-1 to TRBJ1-1, with D perhaps matching TRBD1 (6 bases). The V gene's germline CDR1 is SQVTM and CDR2 ANQGSEA. V lost 5 bases and J lost 1, with 11 bases in between. This CDR3 has 13 residues.

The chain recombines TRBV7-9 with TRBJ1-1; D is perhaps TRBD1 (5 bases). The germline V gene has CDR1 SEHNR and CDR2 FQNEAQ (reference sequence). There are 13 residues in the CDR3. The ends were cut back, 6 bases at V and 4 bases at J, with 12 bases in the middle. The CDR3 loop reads CASRDWRGTEAFF. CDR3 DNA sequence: TGTGCCAGCAGGGATTGGAGGGGCACTGAAGCTTTCTTT.

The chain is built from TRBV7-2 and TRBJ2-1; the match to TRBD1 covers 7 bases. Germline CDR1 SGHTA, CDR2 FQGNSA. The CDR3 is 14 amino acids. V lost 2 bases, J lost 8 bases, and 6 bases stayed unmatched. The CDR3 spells CASSLTDRVDEQFF. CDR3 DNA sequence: TGTGCCAGCAGCTTAACCGACAGGGTCGATGAGCAGTTCTTC.

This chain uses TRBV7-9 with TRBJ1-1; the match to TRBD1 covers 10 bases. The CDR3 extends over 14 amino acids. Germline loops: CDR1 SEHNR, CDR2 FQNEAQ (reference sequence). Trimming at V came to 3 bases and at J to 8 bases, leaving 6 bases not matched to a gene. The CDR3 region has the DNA TGTGCCAGCAGCTTGACAGGGGGCCCCATAGAAGCTTTCTTT. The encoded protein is CASSLTGGPIEAFF.

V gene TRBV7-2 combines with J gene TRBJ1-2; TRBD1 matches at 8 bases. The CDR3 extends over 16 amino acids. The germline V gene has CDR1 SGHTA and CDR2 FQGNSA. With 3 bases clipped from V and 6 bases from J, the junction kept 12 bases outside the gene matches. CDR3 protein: CASSFGPDRGYHGYTF. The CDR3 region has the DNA TGTGCCAGCAGCTTCGGCCCTGACAGGGGCTATCATGGCTACACCTTC.

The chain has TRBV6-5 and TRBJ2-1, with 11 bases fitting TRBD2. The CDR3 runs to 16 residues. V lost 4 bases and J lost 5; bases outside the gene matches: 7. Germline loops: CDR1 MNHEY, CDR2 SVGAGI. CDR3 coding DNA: TGTGCCAGCAGTTTTTTAGCGGGGGGGCTTGACAATGAGCAGTTCTTC. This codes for CASSFLAGGLDNEQFF.

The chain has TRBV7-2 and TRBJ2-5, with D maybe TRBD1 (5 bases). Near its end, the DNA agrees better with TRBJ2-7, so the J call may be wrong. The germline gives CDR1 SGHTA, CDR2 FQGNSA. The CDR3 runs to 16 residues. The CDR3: CASSLDGAAQTYEQYF. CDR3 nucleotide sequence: TGTGCCAGCAGCTTAGATGGGGCCGCTCAGACCTACGAGCAGTACTTC.